This T cell receptor (beta chain) was captured in a study of shared clonotypes between healthy human individuals. Study-wide findings and caveats: Represented diversity, genetic and exposure-history alike, was limited by few donors.

Details on this clone: Its antigen remains unidentified.

Germline CDR1 MNHNS, CDR2 SASEGT. The CDR3 is 14 amino acids. J lost 6 bases, V lost 6 bases, and 7 bases had no gene match. Clones were sequenced by immunoSEQ multiplex PCR, and TCRdb holds only the in-frame ones, with some missing. The sample comprises about 2.4 million clones, around 90% of which are singletons, and around 0.15% rests with the top ten. The clonotype originates from a man younger than 35 in good health. The V call is TRBV6-1, the J call TRBJ1-2; 10 bases align to TRBD1. The sequenced sample was naive CD4+ T cells sorted from blood. As to subset: CD45RA+ positively selected. The DNA for the CDR3 is TGTGCCAGCAGCGCTGACAGGGGGCGAAATGGCTACACCTTC. Translated: CASSADRGRNGYTF.